The 9 T cell receptor beta chains below come from one sample, sequenced in a study of T cell repertoires in cytomegalovirus infection. From the reads, TCRdb called clonotypes with MiXCR, one entry per CDR3 protein. The table includes more than 500,000 distinct CDR3 sequences, 16% detected once. The sequenced sample consisted of CD8+ T cells from PBMCs. Every receptor here comes from a human donor in good health (CMV status not recorded). Some clones in this sample may be carry-over from other donors' samples.

The gene calls are TRBV29-1 and TRBJ2-1; D call uncertain. CDR1 is SQVTM and CDR2 is ANQGSEA in the germline V gene. CDR3 length: 11 amino acids. This CDR3 reads CSSGRPNEQFF. The CDR3 coding sequence is TGCAGTAGTGGCAGACCCAATGAGCAGTTCTTC.

This clonotype was found a few times. The V call is TRBV18, the J call TRBJ1-6; 7 bases are shared with TRBD1. Germline CDR1 reads KGHSH; CDR2 reads LQKENI. V shed 3 bases, J shed 10 bases, and the junction held 6 bases outside the gene matches. CDR3 length equals 14 residues. CDR3 in amino acids: CASSPDRAPSPLHF. CDR3 coding DNA: TGTGCCAGCTCACCTGACAGGGCTCCATCACCCCTCCACTTT.

This clonotype showed up many times. The chain carries TRBV6-5 and TRBJ2-7, with 7 positions matching TRBD1. Looked up from germline, CDR1 is MNHEY and CDR2 is SVGAGI. This CDR3 comprises 16 residues. Trimming took 0 bases from V and 6 from J; bases not matched to a gene: 11. The CDR3 coding sequence is TGTGCCAGCAGTTACTCGGGAACAGGGGATTATATCGAGCAGTACTTC. Its translation: CASSYSGTGDYIEQYF.

This clonotype was found many times. The chain is built from TRBV12-3 or TRBV12-4 and TRBJ1-5; D uncertain. V lost 0 bases to trimming and J lost 0 bases, with 6 bases between them. CDR3 length equals 15 residues. The CDR3 region is CASSLASHSNQPQHF. For the CDR3, the DNA is TGTGCCAGCAGTTTAGCCTCTCATAGCAATCAGCCCCAGCATTTT.

This chain joins TRBV27 and TRBJ2-7, with 7 positions matching TRBD2. In germline, CDR1 is MNHEY, CDR2 SMNVEV (reference sequence). V lost 3 bases to trimming and J lost 5 bases; unmatched junction nucleotides: 7. The CDR3 runs 14 residues. This CDR3 is CASSLGGRKHEQYF. The CDR3, as DNA: TGTGCCAGCAGTTTGGGGGGGAGGAAACACGAGCAGTACTTC.

The rearrangement joins TRBV7-9 to TRBJ1-2; D is unclear. This CDR3 comprises 16 residues. Between the trimmed V and J ends, which lost 5 bases and 4 bases, there was a span of 20 bases. Looked up from germline, CDR1 is SEHNR and CDR2 is FQNEAQ (reference sequence). The DNA for the CDR3 is TGTGCCAGCAGCGGAGGGCCGGTCGGGGAACTCTATGGCTACACCTTC. Translated: CASSGGPVGELYGYTF. Full variable domain (remainder filled in from reference TRBV7-9 and TRBJ1-2): DTGVSQNPRHKITKRGQNVTFRCDPISEHNRLYWYRQTLGQGPEFLTYFQNEAQLEKSRLLSDRFSAERPKGSFSTLEIQRTEQGDSAMYLCASSGGPVGELYGYTFGSGTRLTVV.

This chain joins TRBV9 and TRBJ2-1, with 9 bases matching TRBD1. Losses at the gene ends were 0 bases for V and 7 bases for J; bases not matched to a gene: 8. The CDR3 spans 16 residues. Germline assignment: CDR1 SGDLS and CDR2 YYNGEE. The CDR3 bases are TGTGCCAGCAGCGTAGCTCGGGACAGGGCCACGAATGAGCAGTTCTTC. This codes for CASSVARDRATNEQFF. Variable domain in full (rest from reference TRBV9 and TRBJ2-1): DSGVTQTPKHLITATGQRVTLRCSPRSGDLSVYWYQQSLDQGLQFLIQYYNGEERAKGNILERFSAQQFPDLHSELNLSSLELGDSALYFCASSVARDRATNEQFFGPGTRLTVL.

This clonotype occurred many times. The chain joins TRBV12-5 to TRBJ1-6; tentatively, D is TRBD1 (6 bases). CDR1 and CDR2 (germline): LGHNT, FRNRAP. Trimming cost V 0 bases and J 9 bases, with 6 bases left between them. CDR3 length equals 13 residues. The CDR3 loop is CASGLVRGSPLHF. DNA for the CDR3: TGTGCTAGTGGTTTGGTCAGGGGTTCACCCCTCCACTTT.

With respect to this clonotype: This could be a read error, since a much larger clone is one nucleotide away. The genes are TRBV7-3 and TRBJ2-5; TRBD2 might be the D (5 bases). CDR1 is SGHTA and CDR2 is FQGTGA in the germline V gene. This CDR3 spans 13 amino acids. The CDR3 loop is CVSSPDLSETQYF. The CDR3 DNA follows: TGTGTCAGCAGCCCGGACTTATCAGAGACCCAGTACTTC. Using reference TRBV7-3 and TRBJ2-5 for the parts outside the CDR3, the full variable domain is GAGVSQTPSNKVTEKGKYVELRCDPISGHTALYWYRQSLGQGPEFLIYFQGTGAADDSGLPNDRFFAVRPEGSVSTLKIQRTERGDSAVYLCVSSPDLSETQYFGPGTRLLVL.